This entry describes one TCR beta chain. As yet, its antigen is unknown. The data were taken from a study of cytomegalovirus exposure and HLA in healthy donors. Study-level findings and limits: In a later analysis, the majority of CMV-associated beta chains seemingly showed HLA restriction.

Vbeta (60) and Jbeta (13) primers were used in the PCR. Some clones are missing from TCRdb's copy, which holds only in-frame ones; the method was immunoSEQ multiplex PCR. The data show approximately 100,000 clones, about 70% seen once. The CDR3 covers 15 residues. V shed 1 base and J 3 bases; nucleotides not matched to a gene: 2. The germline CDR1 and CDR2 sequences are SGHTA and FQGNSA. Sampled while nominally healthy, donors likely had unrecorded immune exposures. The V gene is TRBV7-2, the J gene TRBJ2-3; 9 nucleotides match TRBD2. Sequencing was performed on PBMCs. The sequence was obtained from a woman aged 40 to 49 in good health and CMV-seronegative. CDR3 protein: CASSLGLAATDTQYF. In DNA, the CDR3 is TGTGCCAGCAGCTTAGGACTAGCGGCGACAGATACGCAGTATTTT.